These 15 T cell receptor beta chains originate from one sample sequenced in a study of shared clonotypes between healthy human individuals. The protocol was immunoSEQ multiplex PCR, while the TCRdb copy is restricted to in-frame clones and leaves out a portion. This table has about 650,000 clones, 95% appearing once. CD8 cells regarded as naive lacked CD45RO, were positively chosen for CCR7, and omitted terminally differentiated effector memory CD45RA+ cells. Sample: naive CD8+ T cells sorted from blood. The source is a woman aged 25 to 39 in good health.

DNA of the CDR3: TGTGCCAGTACCCAGAACTATGGCTACACCTTC. This codes for CASTQNYGYTF. The chain carries TRBV19 and TRBJ1-2; no definite D call. Germline V lookup: CDR1 LNHDA, CDR2 SQIVND (reference sequence). V shed 7 bases and J shed 2 bases, with 5 bases lying between them. The CDR3 is 11 residues long.

This CDR3 is CASSLSTSLTGELFF. In DNA form, the CDR3 reads TGTGCCAGCAGTCTTTCGACTAGCCTCACCGGGGAGCTGTTTTTT. This chain joins TRBV2 and TRBJ2-2; 7 bases agree with TRBD2. Losses at the gene ends were 5 bases for V and 4 bases for J; bases not matched to a gene: 7. This CDR3 region has 15 residues. Germline V gene sequence: CDR1 SNHLY, CDR2 FYNNEI. Drawing the rest from reference TRBV2 and TRBJ2-2, the complete variable domain is EPEVTQTPSHQVTQMGQEVILRCVPISNHLYFYWYRQILGQKVEFLVSFYNNEISEKSEIFDDQFSVERPDGSNFTLKIRSTKLEDSAMYFCASSLSTSLTGELFFGEGSRLTVL.

The chain carries TRBV18 and TRBJ2-2; D possibly corresponds to TRBD2 (5 bases). Trimming shortened V by 6 bases and J by 8 bases, and 7 bases separated the two germline ends. Per the germline V gene, CDR1 is KGHSH and CDR2 is LQKENI. The CDR3 has 11 residues. The CDR3: CASSGAGELFF. The CDR3 nucleotides are TGTGCCAGCTCGGGAGCAGGGGAGCTGTTTTTT.

The CDR3 loop is CASSPGTGSMDTQYF. The CDR3, as DNA: TGTGCCAGCAGCCCAGGGACAGGGAGCATGGATACGCAGTATTTT. The chain links TRBV11-3 to TRBJ2-3, with 9 positions matching TRBD1. This CDR3 contains 15 residues. CDR1 SGHNT and CDR2 YENEEA come from the germline V gene. Unmatched junction bases numbered 9, after V lost 5 bases and J lost 6 bases.

J is TRBJ2-7 and V is TRBV11-2, with D possibly TRBD2 on 5 matching bases. The CDR3 contains 19 residues. CDR1 SGHAT and CDR2 FQNNGV come from the germline V gene. V was trimmed by 0 bases and J by 0 bases, leaving 21 bases between them. The CDR3 sequence is CASSLDLNSETGDSYEQYF. CDR3 DNA: TGTGCCAGCAGCTTAGATCTTAATAGCGAGACCGGGGACTCCTACGAGCAGTACTTC.

The chain combines TRBV28 with TRBJ2-7, with no clear D. CDR3 size: 15 residues. V dropped 6 bases and J dropped 2 bases, with 17 bases sitting between them. From germline, CDR1 is MDHEN and CDR2 SYDVKM. CDR3 sequence reads: CASRSGRTSAYEQYF. In DNA form, the CDR3 reads TGTGCCAGCAGATCCGGACGGACCTCCGCCTACGAGCAGTACTTC.

This chain joins TRBV19 and TRBJ2-7, with a tentative D call TRBD1 (7 bases). In germline, CDR1 is LNHDA, CDR2 SQIVND (reference sequence). The CDR3 is made up of 19 amino acids. Between the trimmed V and J ends, which lost 3 bases and 0 bases, there was a span of 24 bases. CDR3 sequence: CASSMEGTVRLGPSYEQYF. CDR3 sequence (DNA): TGTGCCAGTAGTATGGAGGGGACAGTCCGACTAGGGCCCTCCTACGAGCAGTACTTC.

The chain joins TRBV15 to TRBJ2-5; weak D call: TRBD2 (6 bases). Germline V gene sequence: CDR1 LNHNV, CDR2 YYDKDF (reference sequence). V was cut by 1 base and J by 6 bases, with 18 bases left in between. This CDR3 has 16 residues. This CDR3 is CATSRGLTGEGKTQYF. For the CDR3, the DNA is TGTGCCACCAGCAGAGGCCTAACGGGAGAGGGAAAGACCCAGTACTTC.

The chain uses TRBV5-1 and TRBJ1-1; 9 nucleotides agree with TRBD1. This CDR3 contains 16 residues. The germline gives CDR1 SGHRS, CDR2 YFSETQ. V lost 0 bases and J lost 5; bases outside the gene matches: 8. DNA for the CDR3: TGCGCCAGCAGCTTGGGCCCCGGGACAGGGAGAACTGAAGCTTTCTTT. The encoded protein is CASSLGPGTGRTEAFF.

This clone was seen just once. V usage is TRBV6-1 and J usage is TRBJ1-1, with 7 bases fitting TRBD1. V lost 6 bases and J lost 0; bases outside the gene matches: 7. The germline V gene encodes CDR1 MNHNS and CDR2 SASEGT. This CDR3 spans 15 amino acids. As DNA, the CDR3 is TGTGCCAGCAGACTTAACAGGGGATTGAACACTGAAGCTTTCTTT. It is translated as CASRLNRGLNTEAFF.

The chain links TRBV27 to TRBJ2-7; tentatively, D is TRBD1 or TRBD2 (6 bases each). The CDR3 contains 16 residues. CDR1 is MNHEY and CDR2 is SMNVEV in the germline V gene (reference sequence). V lost 3 bases and J lost 0, with 15 bases in between. The CDR3 DNA follows: TGTGCCAGCAGTTTTTCCGGGGGCGAATTCTCCTACGAGCAGTACTTC. Translating it yields CASSFSGGEFSYEQYF.

The chain has TRBV5-1 and TRBJ2-6; D unresolved. Deletions cut 2 bases from V and 9 bases from J, with 12 bases between. CDR1 is SGHRS and CDR2 is YFSETQ in the germline V gene. There are 14 residues in the CDR3. CDR3 sequence (DNA): TGCGCCAGCAGCTTTACGAATGTGTACAACGTCCTGACTTTC. The encoded protein is CASSFTNVYNVLTF.

The CDR3 DNA is TGTGCCAGCAGCGTCTCAGGATTTTCGACCTACGAGCAGTACTTC. Protein: CASSVSGFSTYEQYF. This rearrangement joins TRBV7-9 to TRBJ2-7; D call uncertain. CDR3 length: 15 amino acids. V lost 5 bases to trimming and J lost 2 bases, with 16 bases between them. Germline loops: CDR1 SEHNR, CDR2 FQNEAQ (reference sequence).

The chain combines TRBV10-1 with TRBJ2-1, with a tentative D call TRBD2 (5 bases). The CDR3 runs to 16 residues. V shed 3 bases and J shed 7 bases, with 19 bases lying between them. CDR1 and CDR2 from the germline V gene are WNHNN and SYGVQD (reference sequence). The CDR3 is CASSDSRLAHRNEQFF. DNA of the CDR3: TGCGCCAGCAGTGACTCCAGGCTAGCCCACCGGAATGAGCAGTTCTTC.

The chain has TRBV7-8 and TRBJ2-1; 14 positions agree with TRBD2. CDR1 and CDR2 from the germline V gene are SGHVS and FQNEAQ. V shed 5 bases, J shed 6 bases, and the junction held 3 bases outside the gene matches. The length of the CDR3 is 15 residues. CDR3 sequence reads: CASSPGTSGSNEQFF. The DNA for the CDR3 is TGTGCCAGCAGCCCAGGGACTAGCGGGAGCAATGAGCAGTTCTTC. Full variable domain (missing parts from reference TRBV7-8 and TRBJ2-1): GAGVSQSPRYKVAKRGQDVALRCDPISGHVSLFWYQQALGQGPEFLTYFQNEAQLDKSGLPSDRFFAERPEGSVSTLKIQRTQQEDSAVYLCASSPGTSGSNEQFFGPGTRLTVL.